The rows below give T cell receptor beta chains drawn from one sample of a study of neoadjuvant anti-PD-1 for oral cavity cancer. Sequencing was performed with immunoSEQ multiplex PCR; in TCRdb, only in-frame clones are kept and a portion is missing. The sample lists about 15,000 clones, about two thirds occurring once. The sequencing used PBMCs, collected before nivolumab (anti-PD-1) treatment. These receptors were obtained from a person aged 40 to 85 with oral cavity squamous cell carcinoma. CDR3s leave out the opening cysteine and the closing phenylalanine or tryptophan. The size field is filled for only some rows; it gives once, few, many or a size class.

j_call v_call clone_size cdr3_aa
TRBJ1-2 TRBV15 NA ATRGQGGGYT
TRBJ2-1 TRBV5-4 NA ASSLGLADNEQF
TRBJ2-1 TRBV27 few ASYSAHEQF
TRBJ1-2 TRBV6-5 few ASRMDYSTVYGYT
TRBJ1-5 TRBV5-1 NA ASSPGQGGNNQPQH
TRBJ2-1 TRBV25-1 once ASSDAGLYNEQF
TRBJ2-3 TRBV5-6 NA ASSLVGGSETDTQY
TRBJ2-7 TRBV6-1 once ASSEVYRRISYEQY
TRBJ2-4 TRBV13 NA ASSLLSGRVSKNIQY
TRBJ2-1 TRBV5-1 NA ASSLSQGASYNEQF
TRBJ1-5 TRBV2 NA ASSERGQTRQPQH
TRBJ2-7 TRBV4-1 NA ASSHNLAALEQY
TRBJ1-1 TRBV11-2 once ASSLGQGSTEAF
TRBJ2-1 TRBV29-1 NA SVDEIMTGERQF
TRBJ2-5 TRBV5-6 NA ASSPKGQRGETQY
TRBJ1-3 TRBV11-3 NA ASSLRSGLGNTIY
TRBJ2-7 TRBV19 NA ASSPGTGRHEQY
TRBJ2-3 TRBV5-1 NA ASSLTPYTDTQY
TRBJ1-4 TRBV5-4 NA ASSLGGRTVSEKLF
TRBJ2-7 TRBV9 NA ASSVEFNSEQY
TRBJ1-2 TRBV7-3 NA ASSRGQGQYGYT
TRBJ2-1 TRBV9 few ASSVASREGSNEQF
TRBJ1-3 TRBV11-2 NA ASSSQGAPGNTIY
TRBJ2-6 TRBV5-6 once ASSPGQGRLSGANVLT
TRBJ1-1 TRBV7-3 NA ASSHAARGDTEAF
TRBJ1-2 TRBV9 NA ASSVGGYGYT
TRBJ2-1 TRBV27 NA ASSFIGLANNEQF
TRBJ2-7 TRBV11-2 NA ASRTLGPHEQY
TRBJ2-2 TRBV5-4 NA ASSLPAGAAGELF
TRBJ1-4 TRBV5-6 NA ASSSRQGARPNEKLF
TRBJ2-7 TRBV6-1 few ASTGHLYEQY
TRBJ1-1 TRBV2 NA ASRRITEAF
TRBJ1-1 TRBV18 NA ASSPSPGTGNTEAF
TRBJ1-2 TRBV4-1 NA ASSQPATSVSNYGYT
TRBJ1-1 TRBV5-6 once ASSGPGGGSEAF
TRBJ2-5 TRBV2 NA ASSASGRLETQY
TRBJ2-3 TRBV6-1 once ASTLAGGADTQY
TRBJ1-1 TRBV20-1 NA SARDLRGT
TRBJ1-2 TRBV9 NA ASSYGQGKGRNYGYT
TRBJ2-1 TRBV27 NA ASSLTGLSYNEQF
TRBJ2-4 TRBV7-8 NA ASSLVGMEQTLAKNIQY
TRBJ1-5 TRBV2 NA ASSDWGGDQPQH
TRBJ2-3 TRBV2 NA ASLGGGPSTDTQY
TRBJ2-1 TRBV5-4 NA ASSLGLGGPGEQF
TRBJ2-5 TRBV5-1 NA ASSLRPSGSIVDSETQY
TRBJ1-3 TRBV5-1 NA ASSLAPGSDFSGNTIY
TRBJ1-1 TRBV5-1 NA ASSYGPVTEAF
TRBJ1-6 TRBV9 NA ASSLVTGNSPLH
TRBJ2-7 TRBV5-1 NA ASSLAMTQTYEQY
TRBJ1-1 TRBV7-9 NA ASSKGRLNTEAF
TRBJ1-2 TRBV7-2 few ASSLYATGYGYT
TRBJ1-4 TRBV27 NA ASSPGTGRYATNEKLF
TRBJ1-5 TRBV30 NA AWSVFESQPQH
TRBJ1-5 TRBV7-8 NA ASSLVATGFVQPQH